This T cell receptor (beta chain) is drawn from a study of blood T cell repertoires in COVID-19. V was shortened by 0 bases and J by 10 bases, with 17 bases between the two germline ends. Germline CDR1 is SGHRS and CDR2 is YFSETQ. The CDR3 has 15 amino acids. Clones were read by immunoSEQ multiplex PCR, and TCRdb kept only the in-frame ones, dropping some. The sample gives under 50,000 clones, approximately 88% of which show up once; 4.4% is in the top ten. Sequenced sample: peripheral blood. The TCR was taken from a man in his fifties or sixties with active COVID-19. V and J are TRBV5-1 and TRBJ1-5; perhaps TRBD1 as D (5 bases). Here the CDR3 DNA reads TGCGCCAGCAGCTTGGCCGCGGGTGGGGGGAACCCCCAGCATTTT. Translation: CASSLAAGGGNPQHF.